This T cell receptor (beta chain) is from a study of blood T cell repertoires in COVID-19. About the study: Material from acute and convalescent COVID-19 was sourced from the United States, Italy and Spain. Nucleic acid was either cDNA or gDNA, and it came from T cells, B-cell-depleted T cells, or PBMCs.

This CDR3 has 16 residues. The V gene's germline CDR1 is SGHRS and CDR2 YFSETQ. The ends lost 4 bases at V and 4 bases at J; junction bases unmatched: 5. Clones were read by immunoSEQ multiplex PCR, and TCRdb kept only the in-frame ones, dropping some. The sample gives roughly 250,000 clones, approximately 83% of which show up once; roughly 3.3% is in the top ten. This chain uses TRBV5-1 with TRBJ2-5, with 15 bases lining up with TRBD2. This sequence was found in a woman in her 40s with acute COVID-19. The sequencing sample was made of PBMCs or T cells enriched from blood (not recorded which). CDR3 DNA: TGCGCCAGCAGCCTGGGACTAGCGGGAGGAGGAGAGACCCAGTACTTC. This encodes CASSLGLAGGGETQYF. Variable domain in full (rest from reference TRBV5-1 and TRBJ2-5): KAGVTQTPRYLIKTRGQQVTLSCSPISGHRSVSWYQQTPGQGLQFLFEYFSETQRNKGNFPGRFSGRQFSNSRSEMNVSTLELGDSALYLCASSLGLAGGGETQYFGPGTRLLVL.